The T cell receptor (beta chain) described here comes from a study of PD-1 blockade in classical Hodgkin lymphoma. Study-wide findings and caveats: Reported findings placed baseline TCR diversity lower in newly diagnosed patients (compared with healthy donors). CD4+ TCR diversity climbed significantly by C4D1, unlike CD8+ TCR diversity.

Germline V gene data show CDR1 as SEHNR and CDR2 as FQNEAQ (reference sequence). The CDR3 runs to 14 residues. Trimming took off 5 bases at V and 2 bases at J, with 12 bases between the two ends. Sequencing was performed with immunoSEQ multiplex PCR; in TCRdb, only in-frame clones are kept and a portion is missing. Among about 26,000 clones listed, over 60% were seen once. Every one of the patients relapsed after autologous stem cell transplantation (brentuximab vedotin exposure was variable). This clone was counted a few times. Its specificity is unknown. V gene TRBV7-9 combines with J gene TRBJ2-5, with D possibly being TRBD2 (5 bases). This specimen consisted of peripheral blood mononuclear cells (PBMCs), obtained before the second cycle of nivolumab. The source is a human donor with classical Hodgkin lymphoma. The chain's CDR3 is CASSRKTGQETQYF. CDR3 nucleotides: TGTGCCAGCAGCCGCAAGACGGGGCAAGAGACCCAGTACTTC.